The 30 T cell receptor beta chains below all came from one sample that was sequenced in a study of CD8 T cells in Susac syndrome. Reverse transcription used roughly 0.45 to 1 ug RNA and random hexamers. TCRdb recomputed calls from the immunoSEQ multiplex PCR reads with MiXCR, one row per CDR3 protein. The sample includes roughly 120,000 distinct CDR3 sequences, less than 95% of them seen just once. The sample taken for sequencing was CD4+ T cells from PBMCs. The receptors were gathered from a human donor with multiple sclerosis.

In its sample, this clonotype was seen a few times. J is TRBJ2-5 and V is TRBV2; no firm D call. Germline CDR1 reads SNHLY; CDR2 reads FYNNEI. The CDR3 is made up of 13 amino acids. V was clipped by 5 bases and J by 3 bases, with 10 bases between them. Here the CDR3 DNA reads TGTGCCAGCAGTCCCCTCCGAAAAGAGACCCAGTACTTC. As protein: CASSPLRKETQYF.

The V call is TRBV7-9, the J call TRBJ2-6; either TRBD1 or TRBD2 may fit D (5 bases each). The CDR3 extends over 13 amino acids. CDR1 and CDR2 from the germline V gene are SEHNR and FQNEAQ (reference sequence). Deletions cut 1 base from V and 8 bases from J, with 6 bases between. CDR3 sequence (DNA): TGTGCCAGCAGCTTAGGGGGGACCAACGTCCTGACTTTC. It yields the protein CASSLGGTNVLTF.

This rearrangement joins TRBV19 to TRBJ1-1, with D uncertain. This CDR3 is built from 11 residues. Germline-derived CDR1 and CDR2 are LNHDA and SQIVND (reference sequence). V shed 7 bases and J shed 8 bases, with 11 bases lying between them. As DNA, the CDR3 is TGTGCCAGTAAGGAAGGGTGGGAAGCTTTCTTT. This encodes CASKEGWEAFF.

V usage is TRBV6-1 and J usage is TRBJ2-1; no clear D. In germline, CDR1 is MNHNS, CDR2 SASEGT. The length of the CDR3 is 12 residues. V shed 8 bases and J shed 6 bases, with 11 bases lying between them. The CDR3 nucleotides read TGTGCCAGCGGTAGGGCGTTCAATGAGCAGTTCTTC. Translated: CASGRAFNEQFF.

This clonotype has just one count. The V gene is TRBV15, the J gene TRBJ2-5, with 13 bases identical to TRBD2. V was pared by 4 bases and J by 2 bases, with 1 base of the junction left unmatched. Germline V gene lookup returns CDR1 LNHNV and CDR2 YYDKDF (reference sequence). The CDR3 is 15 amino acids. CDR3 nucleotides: TGTGCCACCAGCACGGGACTAGCGGGACAAGAGACCCAGTACTTC. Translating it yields CATSTGLAGQETQYF.

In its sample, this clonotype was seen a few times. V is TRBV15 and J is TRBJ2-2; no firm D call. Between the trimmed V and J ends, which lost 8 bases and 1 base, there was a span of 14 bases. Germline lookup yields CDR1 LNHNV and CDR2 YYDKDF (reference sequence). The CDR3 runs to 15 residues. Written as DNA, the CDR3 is TGTGCCACCCGATGGGGTATGGGGAACACCGGGGAGCTGTTTTTT. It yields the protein CATRWGMGNTGELFF.

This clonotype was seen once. The CDR3 sequence: CASSVLGSGNTIYF. CDR3 bases: TGTGCCAGCAGCGTGTTAGGGTCTGGAAACACCATATATTTT. The chain links TRBV9 to TRBJ1-3; no clear D. Per the germline V gene, CDR1 is SGDLS and CDR2 is YYNGEE. V was pared by 2 bases and J by 1 base, with 7 bases between. This CDR3 has 14 amino acids.

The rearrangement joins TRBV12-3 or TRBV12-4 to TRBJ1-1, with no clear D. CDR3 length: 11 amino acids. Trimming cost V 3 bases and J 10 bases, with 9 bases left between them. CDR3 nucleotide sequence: TGTGCCAGCAGTTTTAAGGGTTCAGCTTTCTTT. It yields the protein CASSFKGSAFF.

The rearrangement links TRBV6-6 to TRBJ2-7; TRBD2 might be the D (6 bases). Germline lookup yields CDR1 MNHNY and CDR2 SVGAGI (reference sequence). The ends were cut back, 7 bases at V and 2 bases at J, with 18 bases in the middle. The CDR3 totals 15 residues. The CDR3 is CASTPGVNVAYEQYF. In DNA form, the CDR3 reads TGTGCCAGCACCCCGGGGGTAAACGTGGCCTACGAGCAGTACTTC.

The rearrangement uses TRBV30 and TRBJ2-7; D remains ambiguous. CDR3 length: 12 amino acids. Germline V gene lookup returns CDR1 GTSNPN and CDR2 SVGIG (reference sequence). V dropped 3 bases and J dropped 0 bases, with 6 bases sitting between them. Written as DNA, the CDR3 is TGTGCCTGGAGGGAGAGCTCCTACGAGCAGTACTTC. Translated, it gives CAWRESSYEQYF.

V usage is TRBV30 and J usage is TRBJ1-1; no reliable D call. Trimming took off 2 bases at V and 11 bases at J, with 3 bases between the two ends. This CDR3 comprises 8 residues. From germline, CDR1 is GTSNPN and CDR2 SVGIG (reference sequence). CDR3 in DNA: TGTGCCTGGAGTACGGCTTTCTTT. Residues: CAWSTAFF.

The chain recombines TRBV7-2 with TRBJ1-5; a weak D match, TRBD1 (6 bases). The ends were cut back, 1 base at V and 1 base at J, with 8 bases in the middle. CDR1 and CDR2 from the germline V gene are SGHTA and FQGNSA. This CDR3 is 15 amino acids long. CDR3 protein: CASSLVDRSNQPQHF. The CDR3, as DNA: TGTGCCAGCAGCTTAGTCGACAGGAGCAATCAGCCCCAGCATTTT.

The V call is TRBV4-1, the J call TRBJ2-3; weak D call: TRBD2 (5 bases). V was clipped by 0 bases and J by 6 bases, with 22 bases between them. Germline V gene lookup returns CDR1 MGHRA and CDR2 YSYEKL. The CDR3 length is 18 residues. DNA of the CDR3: TGCGCCAGCAGCCAAGAACGAATCGGGATCCCGGTCCGGGATACGCAGTATTTT. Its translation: CASSQERIGIPVRDTQYF.

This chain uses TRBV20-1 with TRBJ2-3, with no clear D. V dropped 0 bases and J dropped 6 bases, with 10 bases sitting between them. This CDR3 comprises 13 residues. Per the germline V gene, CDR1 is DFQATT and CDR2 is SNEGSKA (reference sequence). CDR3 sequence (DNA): TGCAGTGCTAGAGATGCTCCGGCGGATACGCAGTATTTT. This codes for CSARDAPADTQYF.

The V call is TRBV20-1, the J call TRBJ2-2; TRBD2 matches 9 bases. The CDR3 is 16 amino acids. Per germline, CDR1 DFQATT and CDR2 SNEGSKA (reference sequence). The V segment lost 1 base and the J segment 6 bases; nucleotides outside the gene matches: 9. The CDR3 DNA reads TGCAGTGCTAGAGCCGGGGCGGGAGGGCCTGCCGGGGAGCTGTTTTTT. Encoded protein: CSARAGAGGPAGELFF.

The CDR3 reads CAWSVLSALLGNEQFF. CDR3 DNA sequence: TGTGCCTGGAGTGTTCTTTCGGCCCTCCTGGGGAATGAGCAGTTCTTC. The chain links TRBV30 to TRBJ2-1; D is undetermined. Trimming removed 0 bases at V and 7 bases at J, with 19 bases between. Germline-derived CDR1 and CDR2 are GTSNPN and SVGIG (reference sequence). There are 16 residues in the CDR3.

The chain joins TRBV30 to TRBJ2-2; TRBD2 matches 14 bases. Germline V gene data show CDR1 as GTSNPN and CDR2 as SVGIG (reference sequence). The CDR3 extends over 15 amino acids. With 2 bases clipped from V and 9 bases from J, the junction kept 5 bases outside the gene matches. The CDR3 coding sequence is TGTGCCTGGAGTCGTCGACTAGCGGGGGGGCGGGAGCTGTTTTTT. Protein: CAWSRRLAGGRELFF. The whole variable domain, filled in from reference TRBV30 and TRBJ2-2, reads SQTIHQWPATLVQPVGSPLSLECTVEGTSNPNLYWYRQAAGRGLQLLFYSVGIGQISSEVPQNLSASRPQDRQFILSSKKLLLSDSGFYLCAWSRRLAGGRELFFGEGSRLTVL.

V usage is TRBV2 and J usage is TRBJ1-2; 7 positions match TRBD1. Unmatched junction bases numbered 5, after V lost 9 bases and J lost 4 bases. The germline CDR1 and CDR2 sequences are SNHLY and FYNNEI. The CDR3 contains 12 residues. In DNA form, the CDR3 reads TGTGCCAGACAGAGGACAGGCTATGGCTACACCTTC. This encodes CARQRTGYGYTF.

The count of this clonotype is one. CDR3 bases: TGTGCCTGGAGTGCCCTAAAAGGGGGAGAGACCCAGTACTTC. As protein: CAWSALKGGETQYF. This chain links TRBV30 with TRBJ2-5, with D maybe TRBD1 (6 bases). The CDR3 totals 14 residues. Trimming took off 1 base at V and 4 bases at J, with 13 bases between the two ends. Germline CDR1 and CDR2: GTSNPN and SVGIG (reference sequence).

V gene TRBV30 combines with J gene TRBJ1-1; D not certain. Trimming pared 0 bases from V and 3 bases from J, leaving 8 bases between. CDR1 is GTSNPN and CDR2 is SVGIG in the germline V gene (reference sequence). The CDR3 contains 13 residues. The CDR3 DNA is TGTGCCTGGAGTGTACAAGAGGACACTGAAGCTTTCTTT. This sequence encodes CAWSVQEDTEAFF.

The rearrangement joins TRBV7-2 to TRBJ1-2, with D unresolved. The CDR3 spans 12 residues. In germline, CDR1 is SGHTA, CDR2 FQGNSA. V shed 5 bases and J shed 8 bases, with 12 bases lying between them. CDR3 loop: CASSPHGEGYTF. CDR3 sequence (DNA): TGTGCCAGCAGCCCCCACGGGGAAGGCTACACCTTC. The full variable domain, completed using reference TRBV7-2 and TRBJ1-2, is GAGVSQSPSNKVTEKGKDVELRCDPISGHTALYWYRQSLGQGLEFLIYFQGNSAPDKSGLPSDRFSAERTGGSVSTLTIQRTQQEDSAVYLCASSPHGEGYTFGSGTRLTVV.

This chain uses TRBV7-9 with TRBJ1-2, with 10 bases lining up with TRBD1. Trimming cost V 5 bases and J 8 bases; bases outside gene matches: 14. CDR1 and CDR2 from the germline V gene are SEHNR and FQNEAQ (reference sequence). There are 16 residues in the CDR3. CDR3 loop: CASSLGTGTGVLGYTF. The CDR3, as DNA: TGTGCCAGCAGCCTTGGGACCGGGACAGGGGTCTTGGGCTACACCTTC.

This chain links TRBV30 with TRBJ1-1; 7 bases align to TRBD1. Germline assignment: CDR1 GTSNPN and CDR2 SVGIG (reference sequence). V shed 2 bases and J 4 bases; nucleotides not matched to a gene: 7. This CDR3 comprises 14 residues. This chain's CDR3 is CAWSLRGRSTEAFF. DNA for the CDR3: TGTGCCTGGAGTCTAAGGGGGCGTAGCACTGAAGCTTTCTTT.

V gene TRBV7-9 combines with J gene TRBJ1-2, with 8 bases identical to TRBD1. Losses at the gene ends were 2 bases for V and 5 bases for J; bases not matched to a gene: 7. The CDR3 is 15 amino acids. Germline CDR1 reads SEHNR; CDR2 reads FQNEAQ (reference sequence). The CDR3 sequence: CASSLQGAQGYGYTF. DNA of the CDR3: TGTGCCAGCAGCTTACAGGGGGCCCAAGGTTATGGCTACACCTTC.

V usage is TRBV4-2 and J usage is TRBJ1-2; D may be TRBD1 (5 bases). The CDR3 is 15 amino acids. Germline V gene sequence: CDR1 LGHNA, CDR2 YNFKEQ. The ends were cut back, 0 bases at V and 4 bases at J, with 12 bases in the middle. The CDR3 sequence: CASSQDERGGYGYTF. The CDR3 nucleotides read TGTGCCAGCAGCCAAGATGAAAGGGGAGGCTATGGCTACACCTTC.

The CDR3 DNA reads as TGCAGTGCTAGAGACATCGTGGGCAATCAGCCCCAGCATTTT. Translation gives CSARDIVGNQPQHF. The chain employs TRBV20-1 and TRBJ1-5; D not resolved. V dropped 0 bases and J dropped 2 bases, with 8 bases sitting between them. CDR3 length: 14 amino acids. The germline gives CDR1 DFQATT, CDR2 SNEGSKA (reference sequence).

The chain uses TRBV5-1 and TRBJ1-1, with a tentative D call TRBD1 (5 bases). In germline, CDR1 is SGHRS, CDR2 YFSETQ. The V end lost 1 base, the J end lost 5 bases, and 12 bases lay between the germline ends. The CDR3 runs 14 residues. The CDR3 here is CASSLHQGTTEAFF. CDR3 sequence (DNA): TGCGCCAGCAGCTTGCATCAGGGTACGACTGAAGCTTTCTTT.

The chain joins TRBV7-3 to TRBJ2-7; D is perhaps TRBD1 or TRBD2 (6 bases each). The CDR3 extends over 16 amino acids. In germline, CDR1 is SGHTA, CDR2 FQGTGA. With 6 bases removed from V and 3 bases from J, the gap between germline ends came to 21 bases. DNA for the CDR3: TGTGCCAGCAGTCCGGGGGCCCCTCGGGTGGGCTACGAGCAGTACTTC. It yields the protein CASSPGAPRVGYEQYF.

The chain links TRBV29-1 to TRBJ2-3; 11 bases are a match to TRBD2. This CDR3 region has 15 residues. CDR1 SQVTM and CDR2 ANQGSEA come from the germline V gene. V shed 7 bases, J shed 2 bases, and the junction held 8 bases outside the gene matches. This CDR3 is CSAPGLAGPTDTQYF. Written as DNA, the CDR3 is TGCAGCGCCCCAGGACTAGCGGGCCCCACAGATACGCAGTATTTT.

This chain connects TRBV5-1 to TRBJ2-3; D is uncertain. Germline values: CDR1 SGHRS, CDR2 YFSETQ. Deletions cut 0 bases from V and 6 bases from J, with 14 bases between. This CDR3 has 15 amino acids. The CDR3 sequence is CASSLGSFQEDTQYF. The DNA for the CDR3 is TGCGCCAGCAGCTTGGGATCCTTCCAGGAGGATACGCAGTATTTT.